A single sample gave rise to the 27 T cell receptor beta chains below, sequenced in a study of T cells expressing NK-cell markers. TCRdb re-called the 5' RACE reads and shows each CDR3 protein once, DNA omitted. Recorded for this sample: about 180,000 distinct CDR3 sequences. Sequenced sample: blood T cells: a sorted CD56 or NKG2C T cell subset, CD4+ or CD8+ T cells, or bulk PBMC T cells (not recorded which). These receptors originate from a woman between 18 and 70 years old in good health.

The V call is TRBV28, the J call TRBJ2-7; with no DNA, the TCRdb D assignment of TRBD2 cannot be verified. Germline CDR1 reads MDHEN; CDR2 reads SYDVKM. This CDR3 is 15 amino acids long. CDR3 in amino acids: CASSLPLAGGTEQYF.

V and J are TRBV7-3 and TRBJ2-1; TCRdb calls TRBD1, which cannot be checked without DNA. This CDR3 has 15 residues. Germline CDR1 and CDR2: SGHTA and FQGTGA. The CDR3 loop is CASSLSTDRGNEQFF.

The rearrangement uses TRBV20-1 and TRBJ2-7. There are 13 residues in the CDR3. From germline, CDR1 is DFQATT and CDR2 SNEGSKA (reference sequence). The chain's CDR3 is CSAQSGTTYEQYF.

This rearrangement joins TRBV14 to TRBJ1-1; TCRdb selects TRBD1, and the lack of DNA leaves this call unchecked. Germline CDR1 reads SGHDN; CDR2 reads FVKESK. This CDR3 comprises 17 residues. CDR3 in amino acids: CASSQDLYRGMNTEAFF.

The chain uses TRBV6-1 and TRBJ1-1. CDR3 length equals 13 residues. The germline V gene has CDR1 MNHNS and CDR2 SASEGT. CDR3 sequence reads: CASSELWETEAFF.

The rearrangement links TRBV11-1 to TRBJ1-2; TCRdb names TRBD1, which stays unverified in the absence of DNA. CDR1 and CDR2 from the germline V gene are SGHAT and FQDESV (reference sequence). The CDR3 covers 13 residues. CDR3: CASKEQGDGGYTF.

The gene calls are TRBV20-1 and TRBJ2-1; the D call of TRBD1 rests on TCRdb alone, since no DNA is present to check it. In germline, CDR1 is DFQATT, CDR2 SNEGSKA (reference sequence). The CDR3 sequence is 14 residues long. The CDR3 protein is CSARPGQGDKEQFF.

The V call is TRBV20-1, the J call TRBJ1-1; the D call of TRBD1 rests on TCRdb alone, since no DNA is present to check it. Per germline, CDR1 DFQATT and CDR2 SNEGSKA (reference sequence). There are 16 residues in the CDR3. CDR3 region: CSARDWQGRGSTEAFF.

This rearrangement joins TRBV11-3 to TRBJ2-5; TCRdb proposes TRBD2, but this gene call is untestable without DNA. CDR3 size: 16 residues. CDR1 and CDR2 (germline): SGHNT, YENEEA. This chain's CDR3 is CASSSGLAGGEETQYF.

The V gene is TRBV28, the J gene TRBJ1-2; TCRdb names TRBD1, which stays unverified in the absence of DNA. Germline CDR1 and CDR2: MDHEN and SYDVKM. The CDR3 is 14 amino acids. The CDR3 protein is CASSTGTVNYGYTF.

The gene calls are TRBV10-3 and TRBJ2-5; the D gene TCRdb calls, TRBD1, cannot be checked with no DNA. The germline CDR1 and CDR2 sequences are ENHRY and SYGVKD. This CDR3 is built from 13 residues. The CDR3 sequence: CAIIRSPGETQYF.

The rearrangement joins TRBV25-1 to TRBJ2-7; TCRdb picks TRBD1, but there is no DNA to check that call. Per the germline V gene, CDR1 is MGHDK and CDR2 is SYGVNS. The length of the CDR3 is 15 residues. The CDR3: CASSSMDRGIYEQYF.

This rearrangement joins TRBV6-1 to TRBJ1-2. CDR1 is MNHNS, CDR2 SASEGT, per germline. CDR3 length: 13 residues. The CDR3 loop reads CASRTAGSGGYTF.

The V and J genes are TRBV12-3 or TRBV12-4 and TRBJ1-2; the D call of TRBD1 rests on TCRdb alone, since no DNA is present to check it. The CDR3 runs to 15 residues. The CDR3 is CASSPTVPSNYGYTF.

The V and J genes are TRBV5-1 and TRBJ1-6. The CDR3 is 14 amino acids. Germline V gene sequence: CDR1 SGHRS, CDR2 YFSETQ. The CDR3 loop reads CASSLTAEGSPLHF.

V gene TRBV28 combines with J gene TRBJ2-5; TCRdb gives TRBD1 as the D gene, but with no DNA this cannot be confirmed. The CDR3 is 15 residues long. From germline, CDR1 is MDHEN and CDR2 SYDVKM. The chain's CDR3 is CASSLRGAYQETQYF.

The CDR3 spells CASSLMGEGTGELFF. The chain combines TRBV7-2 with TRBJ2-2; TCRdb's assignment of TRBD1 cannot be checked, as there is no DNA. This CDR3 contains 15 residues. Germline-derived CDR1 and CDR2 are SGHTA and FQGNSA.

This rearrangement joins TRBV10-3 to TRBJ2-7; TCRdb's assignment of TRBD1 cannot be checked, as there is no DNA. This CDR3 has 15 amino acids. Germline V lookup: CDR1 ENHRY, CDR2 SYGVKD. CDR3 protein: CAISEAGTGPYEQYF.

This chain links TRBV6-1 with TRBJ1-2; the D call from TCRdb, TRBD1, cannot be confirmed without DNA. Germline CDR1 is MNHNS and CDR2 is SASEGT. The CDR3 contains 13 residues. CDR3 region: CASSADRVDGYTF.

The genes are TRBV20-1 and TRBJ2-2; TCRdb names TRBD2, which stays unverified in the absence of DNA. The germline V gene has CDR1 DFQATT and CDR2 SNEGSKA (reference sequence). This CDR3 has 14 residues. CDR3 sequence: CSGLAGGSTGELFF.

The chain's CDR3 is CASSFYNISPLHF. V is TRBV12-3 or TRBV12-4 and J is TRBJ1-6. The CDR3 length is 13 residues.

The CDR3 sequence: CASSRRGLAGGPRSSYEQYF. The chain is built from TRBV5-1 and TRBJ2-7; TCRdb returns TRBD2, unconfirmable since there is no DNA. The CDR3 runs to 20 residues. Germline lookup yields CDR1 SGHRS and CDR2 YFSETQ. Full variable domain (rest looked up from reference TRBV5-1 and TRBJ2-7): KAGVTQTPRYLIKTRGQQVTLSCSPISGHRSVSWYQQTPGQGLQFLFEYFSETQRNKGNFPGRFSGRQFSNSRSEMNVSTLELGDSALYLCASSRRGLAGGPRSSYEQYFGPGTRLTVT.

CDR3 region: CSAREPTASTDTQYF. The chain has TRBV20-1 and TRBJ2-3. Germline assignment: CDR1 DFQATT and CDR2 SNEGSKA (reference sequence). This CDR3 has 15 amino acids.

The chain joins TRBV7-9 to TRBJ2-1; TCRdb outputs TRBD2, but without DNA this stays unchecked. From germline, CDR1 is SEHNR and CDR2 FQNEAQ (reference sequence). The CDR3 is 17 amino acids. Here the CDR3 reads CASSTLAGGLRINEQFF.

This chain links TRBV11-2 with TRBJ2-1; TCRdb indicates TRBD2, and absent DNA this call remains unverified. The germline gives CDR1 SGHAT, CDR2 FQNNGV. This CDR3 is 15 amino acids long. The CDR3 protein is CASSSLVGGPNEQFF.

The V call is TRBV20-1, the J call TRBJ1-4. CDR1 and CDR2 (germline): DFQATT, SNEGSKA (reference sequence). The CDR3 runs 13 residues. The CDR3 here is CSAWAGRGEKLFF.

V and J are TRBV6-1 and TRBJ2-3; TCRdb's assignment of TRBD2 cannot be checked, as there is no DNA. Germline values: CDR1 MNHNS, CDR2 SASEGT. The CDR3 length is 14 residues. CDR3 sequence: CASTRGLNTDTQYF.